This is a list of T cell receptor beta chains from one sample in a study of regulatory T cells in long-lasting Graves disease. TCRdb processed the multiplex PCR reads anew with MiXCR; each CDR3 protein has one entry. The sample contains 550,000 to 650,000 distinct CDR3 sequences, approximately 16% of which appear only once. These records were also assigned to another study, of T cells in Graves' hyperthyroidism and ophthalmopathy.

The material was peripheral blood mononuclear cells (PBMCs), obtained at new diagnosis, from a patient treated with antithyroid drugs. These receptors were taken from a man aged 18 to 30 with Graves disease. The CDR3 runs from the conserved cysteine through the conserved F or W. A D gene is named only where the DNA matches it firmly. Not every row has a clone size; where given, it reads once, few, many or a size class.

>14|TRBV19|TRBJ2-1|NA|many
TGTGCCAGTAAGGGGCAGGGGGGAAACAATGAGCAGTTCTTC
CASKGQGGNNEQFF
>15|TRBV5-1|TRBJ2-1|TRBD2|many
TGCGCCAGCAGCCCGGGACTACGTTCCCACAATGAGCAGTTCTTC
CASSPGLRSHNEQFF
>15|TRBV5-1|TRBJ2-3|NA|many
TGCGCCAGCAGCTTGGTGGACGGAAACACAGATACGCAGTATTTT
CASSLVDGNTDTQYF
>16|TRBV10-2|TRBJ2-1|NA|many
TGCGCCAGCAGTGAGTCAGGGGGATCTTTCTTGAATGAGCAGTTCTTC
CASSESGGSFLNEQFF
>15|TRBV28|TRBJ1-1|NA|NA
TGTGCCAGCAGCTTGCCCGGGACGGTGAACACTGAAGCTTTCTTT
CASSLPGTVNTEAFF
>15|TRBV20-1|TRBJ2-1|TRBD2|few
TGCAGTGCTCCACCGGGGGGTACAAGGGACAATGAGCAGTTCTTC
CSAPPGGTRDNEQFF
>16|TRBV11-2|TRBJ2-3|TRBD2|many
TGTGCCAGCAGCTTAGTGGGAGGGCCTCCCACAGATACGCAGTATTTT
CASSLVGGPPTDTQYF
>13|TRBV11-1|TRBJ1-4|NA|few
TGTGCCAGCAGCTTAGATCAGCGAGAAAAACTGTTTTTT
CASSLDQREKLFF
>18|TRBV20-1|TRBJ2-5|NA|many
TGCAGTGCGAAAAGGGACAGCCCCGAGCGGGAGCCTGAAGAGACCCAGTACTTC
CSAKRDSPEREPEETQYF
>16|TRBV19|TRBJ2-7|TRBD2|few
TGTGCCAGTAGTATAGTGGAGCGGGGAATCTCCTACGAGCAGTACTTC
CASSIVERGISYEQYF
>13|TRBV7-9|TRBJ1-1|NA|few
TGTGCCAGCAGCGACGGACCTGTCAGTGAAGCTTTCTTT
CASSDGPVSEAFF
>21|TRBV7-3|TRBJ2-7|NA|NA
TGTGCCAGCAGCTTAACGTTGTACGGGAAAACTCCCAAGATATCCTCCTACGAGCAGTACTTC
CASSLTLYGKTPKISSYEQYF
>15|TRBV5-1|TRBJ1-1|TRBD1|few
TGCGCCAGCAGTCAAGGACAGGGCATCGGCACTGAAGCTTTCTTT
CASSQGQGIGTEAFF
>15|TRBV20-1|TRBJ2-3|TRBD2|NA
TGCAGTGCCCGTCCGAGCGGGACCTCCACAGATACGCAGTATTTT
CSARPSGTSTDTQYF
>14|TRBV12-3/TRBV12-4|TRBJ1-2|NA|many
TGTGCCAGCAGTTCCGGCGTGCGGGGGTACGGCTACACCTTC
CASSSGVRGYGYTF
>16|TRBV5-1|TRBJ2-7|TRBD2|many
TGCGCCAGCAGCTTGGCCCCTGCGGGAGGCTCCTACGAGCAGTACTTC
CASSLAPAGGSYEQYF
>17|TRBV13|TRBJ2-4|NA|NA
TGTGCCAGCAGCTTAACGGGGAATCCCGTAGCCAAAAACATTCAGTACTTC
CASSLTGNPVAKNIQYF
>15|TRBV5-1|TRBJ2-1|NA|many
TGCGCCAGCAGCTTGGGGGGTGGGACGGACAATGAGCAGTTCTTC
CASSLGGGTDNEQFF
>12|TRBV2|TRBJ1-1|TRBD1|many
TGTGCCATTTGGGACAGGGTAACTGAAGCTTTCTTT
CAIWDRVTEAFF
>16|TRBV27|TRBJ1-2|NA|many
TGTGCCAGCAGTTTAGGTAGAGGGAGGGCTAACTATGGCTACACCTTC
CASSLGRGRANYGYTF
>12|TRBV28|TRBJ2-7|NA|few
TGTGCCAGCAAACACACCGAGGCCGAGCAGTACTTC
CASKHTEAEQYF
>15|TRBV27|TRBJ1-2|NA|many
TGTGCCAGCAAGGAAGGTGGCAGTTTAGACTATGGCTACACCTTC
CASKEGGSLDYGYTF
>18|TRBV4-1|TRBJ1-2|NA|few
TGCGCCAGCAGCCAAGATGCCCCAGGCCTAGTGAGATTGGAGGGCTACACCTTC
CASSQDAPGLVRLEGYTF
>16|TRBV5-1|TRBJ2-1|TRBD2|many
TGCGCCAGCAGCTCCTTAGCGGGAGGGCCGCAAAATGAGCAGTTCTTC
CASSSLAGGPQNEQFF
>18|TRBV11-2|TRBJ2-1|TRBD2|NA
TGTGCCAGCAGCTTCGGACTAGCGGGAGGGGGCTCCTACAATGAGCAGTTCTTC
CASSFGLAGGGSYNEQFF
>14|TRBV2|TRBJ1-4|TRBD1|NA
TGTGCCAGCAGAGTGGACAGGAATAATGAAAAACTGTTTTTT
CASRVDRNNEKLFF
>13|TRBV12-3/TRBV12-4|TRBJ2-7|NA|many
TGTGCCAGCAGTACGGATGTAAGCTACGAGCAGTACTTC
CASSTDVSYEQYF
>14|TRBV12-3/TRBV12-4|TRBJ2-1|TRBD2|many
TGTGCCAGCAATAGAGCGGGATCCTACAATGAGCAGTTCTTC
CASNRAGSYNEQFF
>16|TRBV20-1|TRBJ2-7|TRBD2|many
TGCAGTGCTAGAGGGACTAGCGGGAGTGGGGACTACGAGCAGTACTTC
CSARGTSGSGDYEQYF
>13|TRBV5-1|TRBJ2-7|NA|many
TGCGCCAGCAGCTCTGAAGGGCTGGGCGAGCAGTACTTC
CASSSEGLGEQYF
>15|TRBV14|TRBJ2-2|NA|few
TGTGCCAGCAGCGACTCGACTGCGAACACCGGGGAGCTGTTTTTT
CASSDSTANTGELFF
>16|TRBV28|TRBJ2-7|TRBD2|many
TGTGCCAGCAGTTTGCATCTTAGCGGGGTTTCCTACGAGCAGTACTTC
CASSLHLSGVSYEQYF
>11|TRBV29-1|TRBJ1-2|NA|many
TGCAGCGTTGAAAGAAGCTATGGCTACACCTTC
CSVERSYGYTF
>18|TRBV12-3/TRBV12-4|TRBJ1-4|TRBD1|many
TGTGCCAGCAGTTTTGGCACGTCTACAGGGGAACAGGCCGGAAAACTGTTTTTT
CASSFGTSTGEQAGKLFF
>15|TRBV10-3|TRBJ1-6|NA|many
TGTGCCATCAGTGCGGAAGCAGGGTCGGTTTCACCCCTCCACTTT
CAISAEAGSVSPLHF
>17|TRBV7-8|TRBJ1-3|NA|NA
TGTGCCAGCAGCTTCAGCCTGGGGGGTCTCGCTGGAAACACCATATATTTT
CASSFSLGGLAGNTIYF
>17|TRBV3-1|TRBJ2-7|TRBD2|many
TGTGCCAGCAGCCAAGTTGCGGTGGCTAGCGGGTACTACGAGCAGTACTTC
CASSQVAVASGYYEQYF
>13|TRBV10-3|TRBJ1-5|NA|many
TGTGCCATCAGTGGACAGGCAGGACAGCCCCAGCATTTT
CAISGQAGQPQHF
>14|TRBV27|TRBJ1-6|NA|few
TGTGCCACCCGAGAGGGCAGCTATAATTCACCCCTCCACTTT
CATREGSYNSPLHF
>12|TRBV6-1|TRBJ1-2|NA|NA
TGTGCCAGCATGCAGGGGTATCACGGCTACACCTTC
CASMQGYHGYTF